A selection of T cell receptor beta chains follows, all from one sample in a study of regulatory T cells in long-lasting Graves disease. TCRdb independently ran MiXCR on the multiplex PCR reads; one entry per CDR3 protein. The sample has 300,000 to 400,000 distinct CDR3 sequences, about a sixth seen once. The source material was peripheral blood mononuclear cells (PBMCs), sampled at new diagnosis, from a patient treated with antithyroid drugs. These receptors came from a female donor with Graves disease. CDR3s include the opening cysteine and the closing phenylalanine or tryptophan.

j_gene: TRBJ2-7
v_gene: TRBV4-1
CDR3aa: CASSQGVRDEQYF

j_gene: TRBJ2-5
v_gene: TRBV6-1
CDR3aa: CATFEGGTAQYF

j_gene: TRBJ1-5
v_gene: TRBV27
CDR3aa: CASSLLTGSNQPQHF

j_gene: TRBJ1-6
v_gene: TRBV4-1
CDR3aa: CASSQDPGRGNSPLHF

j_gene: TRBJ2-1
v_gene: TRBV29-1
CDR3aa: CSVVRGQANEQFF

j_gene: TRBJ2-1
v_gene: TRBV6-2/TRBV6-3
CDR3aa: CASSANTGGFYNEQFF

j_gene: TRBJ2-7
v_gene: TRBV27
CDR3aa: CASNQQGVLGEQYF

j_gene: TRBJ1-4
v_gene: TRBV7-9
CDR3aa: CASSSRTANEKLFF

j_gene: TRBJ1-3
v_gene: TRBV5-1
CDR3aa: CASTTGNTIYF

j_gene: TRBJ2-7
v_gene: TRBV6-2/TRBV6-3
CDR3aa: CASNPGLSSYEQYF

j_gene: TRBJ2-3
v_gene: TRBV11-2
CDR3aa: CASSRLVQDTQYF

j_gene: TRBJ1-3
v_gene: TRBV4-3
CDR3aa: CASSQVGGVWAGNTIYF

j_gene: TRBJ1-6
v_gene: TRBV7-2
CDR3aa: CASSSGTGVSPLHF

j_gene: TRBJ2-3
v_gene: TRBV6-1
CDR3aa: CASNFAESTDTQYF

j_gene: TRBJ2-2
v_gene: TRBV19
CDR3aa: CASTLAGVIGELFF

j_gene: TRBJ1-3
v_gene: TRBV3-1
CDR3aa: CASSQDQGSENTIYF

j_gene: TRBJ2-2
v_gene: TRBV24-1
CDR3aa: CATSDWGGAGRKNTGELFF

j_gene: TRBJ2-5
v_gene: TRBV20-1
CDR3aa: CSAIYRETQYF

j_gene: TRBJ2-3
v_gene: TRBV19
CDR3aa: CASSSASGGDTDTQYF

j_gene: TRBJ1-5
v_gene: TRBV7-3
CDR3aa: CASSLVIREGNQPQHF

j_gene: TRBJ1-5
v_gene: TRBV20-1
CDR3aa: CSARGGDRGLPDQPQHF

j_gene: TRBJ1-2
v_gene: TRBV12-5
CDR3aa: CASGSGGLYGYTF

j_gene: TRBJ2-1
v_gene: TRBV24-1
CDR3aa: CATSDLETSANNEQFF

j_gene: TRBJ2-7
v_gene: TRBV12-3/TRBV12-4
CDR3aa: CASSFASSREQYF

j_gene: TRBJ2-1
v_gene: TRBV18
CDR3aa: CASSQGAYDNEQFF

j_gene: TRBJ1-2
v_gene: TRBV19
CDR3aa: CASSPWTGDNHNYGYTF

j_gene: TRBJ2-3
v_gene: TRBV3-1
CDR3aa: CASSQRGFGDTQYF

j_gene: TRBJ2-3
v_gene: TRBV20-1
CDR3aa: CSARFPAGGVTDTQYF

j_gene: TRBJ1-5
v_gene: TRBV3-1
CDR3aa: CASSQGGQPQHF

j_gene: TRBJ2-3
v_gene: TRBV11-2
CDR3aa: CASSQQGASTDTQYF

j_gene: TRBJ2-7
v_gene: TRBV10-3
CDR3aa: CAINKGRFYGSWVWAGGIEQYF

j_gene: TRBJ1-1
v_gene: TRBV28
CDR3aa: CASSIAITGTTDTEAFF

j_gene: TRBJ2-2
v_gene: TRBV18
CDR3aa: CASCPSRNTGELFF

j_gene: TRBJ1-5
v_gene: TRBV18
CDR3aa: CASSPGTAGQPQHF

j_gene: TRBJ2-1
v_gene: TRBV7-3
CDR3aa: CASGLAGAQEQFF

j_gene: TRBJ1-1
v_gene: TRBV18
CDR3aa: CASSPPGVGGTEAFF

j_gene: TRBJ1-2
v_gene: TRBV11-2
CDR3aa: CASSSPWKGDYGYTF

j_gene: TRBJ1-4
v_gene: TRBV10-3
CDR3aa: CAISEKALATNEKLFF

j_gene: TRBJ2-7
v_gene: TRBV29-1
CDR3aa: CSVVMGTYEQYF

j_gene: TRBJ1-2
v_gene: TRBV19
CDR3aa: CASSGRTGRYGYTF

j_gene: TRBJ1-1
v_gene: TRBV12-3/TRBV12-4
CDR3aa: CASRLGVRTEAFF

j_gene: TRBJ2-3
v_gene: TRBV12-3/TRBV12-4
CDR3aa: CASQRGTSTDTQYF

j_gene: TRBJ1-1
v_gene: TRBV19
CDR3aa: CASSIGIIGVNTEAFF

j_gene: TRBJ1-2
v_gene: TRBV6-2/TRBV6-3
CDR3aa: CASSQSSAPFGYTF

j_gene: TRBJ1-1
v_gene: TRBV20-1
CDR3aa: CSARVPATNTEAFF

j_gene: TRBJ1-5
v_gene: TRBV20-1
CDR3aa: CSARTGGFGNQPQHF

j_gene: TRBJ2-1
v_gene: TRBV7-9
CDR3aa: CASIGTSGAYNEQFF

j_gene: TRBJ2-7
v_gene: TRBV12-3/TRBV12-4
CDR3aa: CASSLSGVGNYEQYF

j_gene: TRBJ2-7
v_gene: TRBV18
CDR3aa: CASSPRGGGPYEQYF

j_gene: TRBJ1-5
v_gene: TRBV6-2/TRBV6-3
CDR3aa: CASSYHDRAGNQPQHF

j_gene: TRBJ1-2
v_gene: TRBV2
CDR3aa: CASSELAGNGYTF

j_gene: TRBJ1-2
v_gene: TRBV6-2/TRBV6-3
CDR3aa: CASSYSTGIYGYTF

j_gene: TRBJ2-7
v_gene: TRBV5-1
CDR3aa: CASSLEGQTTGEQYF

j_gene: TRBJ2-7
v_gene: TRBV29-1
CDR3aa: CSVDLGTSGAYEQYF

j_gene: TRBJ1-2
v_gene: TRBV7-9
CDR3aa: CASSFKGPNYGYTF